Listed here are 24 T cell receptor beta chains from one sample, sequenced in a study of tissue T cells after allogeneic stem cell transplantation. Libraries were prepared by immunoSEQ multiplex PCR; TCRdb keeps only in-frame clonotypes and omits some of them. The table has over a thousand clones, around 80% seen once. This sample comprised spleen tissue, obtained at autopsy. These TCRs come from a female patient between 18 and 50 years old with steroid-refractory graft-versus-host disease after an allogeneic stem cell transplant. Some T cells may be graft donor cells.

This clone was observed a few times. The rearrangement uses TRBV30 and TRBJ2-2, with D possibly TRBD1 on 6 matching bases. The germline CDR1 and CDR2 sequences are GTSNPN and SVGIG (reference sequence). The CDR3 sequence is 15 residues long. The V and J ends lost 0 bases and 2 bases respectively, with 10 bases between them. This chain's CDR3 is CAWSVGTSNTGELFF. CDR3 coding DNA: TGTGCCTGGAGTGTTGGGACATCTAACACCGGGGAGCTGTTTTTT. The whole variable domain, remainder taken from reference TRBV30 and TRBJ2-2, is SQTIHQWPATLVQPVGSPLSLECTVEGTSNPNLYWYRQAAGRGLQLLFYSVGIGQISSEVPQNLSASRPQDRQFILSSKKLLLSDSGFYLCAWSVGTSNTGELFFGEGSRLTVL.

The V and J genes are TRBV5-4 and TRBJ1-2; no reliable D call. CDR3 size: 12 residues. Germline values: CDR1 SGHNT, CDR2 YYREEE (reference sequence). V lost 5 bases to trimming and J lost 11 bases, with 16 bases between them. Written as DNA, the CDR3 is TGTGCCAGCAGTCCCCCGGTGGGTGGGTACACCTTC. Protein: CASSPPVGGYTF.

The V gene is TRBV7-6, the J gene TRBJ2-1; a possible D gene is TRBD1 (5 bases). The CDR3 covers 15 residues. CDR1 is SGHVS, CDR2 FNYEAQ, per germline. V lost 1 base, J lost 10 bases, and 17 bases lay in between. The DNA for the CDR3 is TGTGCCAGCAGCTTAGAGGTCGCTCAGGGCGGCGAGCAGTTCTTC. This encodes CASSLEVAQGGEQFF.

This clone was detected once. V and J are TRBV29-1 and TRBJ2-1, with D perhaps TRBD1 (5 bases). Trimming stripped 7 bases from V and 4 bases from J, with 11 bases between. The CDR3 loop spans 12 amino acids. Germline CDR1 SQVTM, CDR2 ANQGSEA. The CDR3 nucleotides read TGCAGCGCAGGGCTTTGGTACAATGAGCAGTTCTTC. Encoded protein: CSAGLWYNEQFF.

The CDR3 nucleotides are TGTGCCAGCAGCCCCAGGGCTAGCGGGACAGAGAAGACCCAGTACTTC. Translating gives CASSPRASGTEKTQYF. The V gene is TRBV9, the J gene TRBJ2-5; 9 nucleotides align to TRBD2. Germline lookup yields CDR1 SGDLS and CDR2 YYNGEE. J lost 6 bases, V lost 4 bases, and 13 bases had no gene match. The CDR3 loop spans 16 amino acids.

The V gene is TRBV10-3, the J gene TRBJ2-3, with TRBD1 matching over 7 bases. After removal of 4 bases from V and 1 base from J, the junction contained 8 bases not matched to a gene. The germline gives CDR1 ENHRY, CDR2 SYGVKD. CDR3 size: 16 residues. The CDR3 sequence: CAISGTGSLRTDTQYF. Here the CDR3 DNA reads TGTGCCATCAGTGGGACAGGCAGCCTTCGCACAGATACGCAGTATTTT.

The DNA of the CDR3 is TGTGCCAGCAGTTACTCGGCACGAGCTTTCTTT. It specifies CASSYSARAFF. The V and J genes are TRBV6-5 and TRBJ1-1; unclear D gene. Between the trimmed V and J ends, which lost 0 bases and 10 bases, there was a span of 6 bases. Germline assignment: CDR1 MNHEY and CDR2 SVGAGI. The CDR3 spans 11 residues.

The chain uses TRBV28 and TRBJ1-2; D is unresolved. The V gene lost 4 bases and the J gene lost 6 bases, with 12 bases spanning the gap. This CDR3 contains 13 residues. Germline values: CDR1 MDHEN, CDR2 SYDVKM. The CDR3 DNA is TGTGCCAGCAGTTACCCTGGGGTTGATGGCTACACCTTC. Protein: CASSYPGVDGYTF.

The chain couples TRBV9 to TRBJ2-7, with a weak D call TRBD2 (6 bases). Germline values: CDR1 SGDLS, CDR2 YYNGEE. The CDR3 contains 15 residues. Trimming removed 0 bases at V and 1 base at J, with 11 bases between. The DNA for the CDR3 is TGTGCCAGCAGCGTAGATCCAGGGAGGTCCTACGAGCAGTACTTC. Translated: CASSVDPGRSYEQYF.

This clone was observed a few times. The CDR3 DNA is TGTGCCAGCAGCCAAACCGGGACTAGCGGTATAGATACGCAGTATTTT. It translates to CASSQTGTSGIDTQYF. The chain is built from TRBV4-2 and TRBJ2-3; 11 positions match TRBD2. The V gene's germline CDR1 is LGHNA and CDR2 YNFKEQ. Losses at the gene ends were 2 bases for V and 5 bases for J; bases not matched to a gene: 6. The CDR3 is 16 residues long.

The chain carries TRBV7-9 and TRBJ2-7, with a tentative D call TRBD1 (6 bases). Germline lookup yields CDR1 SEHNR and CDR2 FQNEAQ (reference sequence). This CDR3 is 15 amino acids long. V was shortened by 5 bases and J by 7 bases, with 21 bases between the two germline ends. The CDR3 DNA reads as TGTGCCAGCAGCATCCTTTGGGGGCGGTCTGAAGAGCAGTACTTC. Its protein is CASSILWGRSEEQYF.

The rearrangement links TRBV10-3 to TRBJ2-7, with D possibly being TRBD2 (6 bases). Germline V gene lookup returns CDR1 ENHRY and CDR2 SYGVKD. The V gene lost 9 bases and the J gene lost 0 bases, with 21 bases spanning the gap. The CDR3 length is 16 residues. This CDR3 reads CAMRDGGQGDSYEQYF. Here the CDR3 DNA reads TGTGCCATGAGGGACGGAGGGCAGGGCGACTCCTACGAGCAGTACTTC.

The rearrangement uses TRBV12-1 and TRBJ2-7; the D segment call TRBD2 is taken from the table without a DNA check. TRBV12-1 is described as a pseudogene. The CDR3 extends over 17 amino acids. DNA of the CDR3: TGTGCCAGCAGCTTTGCATGTCTAGCGGGAGGGTCTTACGAGCAGTACTTC. Encoded protein: CASSFACLAGGSYEQYF.

The chain recombines TRBV4-1 with TRBJ2-5; 11 bases match TRBD2. In germline, CDR1 is MGHRA, CDR2 YSYEKL. CDR3 length: 16 residues. Trimming took 4 bases from V and 10 from J; bases not matched to a gene: 14. The CDR3 DNA reads as TGCGCCAGCAGCCCCGGGTGGCTAGCGGGGGGCCCTATCCAGTACTTC. Translation: CASSPGWLAGGPIQYF.

This rearrangement joins TRBV5-8 to TRBJ2-3; D call uncertain. Germline loops: CDR1 SGHTS, CDR2 YDEGEE. V was clipped by 0 bases and J by 0 bases, with 8 bases between them. The CDR3 consists of 15 residues. In DNA, the CDR3 is TGTGCCAGCAGCTTGGAGGCGGTTAGCACAGATACGCAGTATTTT. It encodes CASSLEAVSTDTQYF. Looking up the rest from reference TRBV5-8 and TRBJ2-3 gives the full variable domain: EAGVTQSPTHLIKTRGQQATLRCSPISGHTSVYWYQQALGLGLQFLLWYDEGEERNRGNFPPRFSGRQFPNYSSELNVNALELEDSALYLCASSLEAVSTDTQYFGPGTRLTVL.

The chain joins TRBV27 to TRBJ1-1; the D is unclear. The CDR3 covers 13 residues. Deletions cut 2 bases from V and 1 base from J, with 5 bases between. Germline values: CDR1 MNHEY, CDR2 SMNVEV (reference sequence). The CDR3 spells CASSLGPNTEAFF. CDR3 nucleotides: TGTGCCAGCAGTTTAGGGCCGAACACTGAAGCTTTCTTT.

This chain uses TRBV5-1 with TRBJ2-6; D unclear. CDR3 size: 16 residues. Looked up from germline, CDR1 is SGHRS and CDR2 is YFSETQ. V dropped 0 bases and J dropped 0 bases, with 7 bases sitting between them. CDR3 DNA: TGCGCCAGCAGCTTGGCTTTGATCTCTGGGGCCAACGTCCTGACTTTC. Its translation is CASSLALISGANVLTF.

The chain joins TRBV27 to TRBJ1-1; D is perhaps TRBD1 (5 bases). This CDR3 has 14 residues. The V gene's germline CDR1 is MNHEY and CDR2 SMNVEV (reference sequence). V lost 3 bases to trimming and J lost 4 bases, with 12 bases between them. CDR3 amino acids: CASSFVGVLTEAFF. The CDR3 DNA is TGTGCCAGCAGTTTTGTGGGGGTTCTCACTGAAGCTTTCTTT.

The rearrangement uses TRBV5-1 and TRBJ2-7; D gene ambiguous. In germline, CDR1 is SGHRS, CDR2 YFSETQ. CDR3 size: 13 residues. V lost 3 bases and J lost 0, with 7 bases in between. CDR3: CASSSWFSYEQYF. The CDR3 DNA follows: TGCGCCAGCAGCTCGTGGTTCTCCTACGAGCAGTACTTC. The complete variable domain, with remaining parts taken from reference TRBV5-1 and TRBJ2-7, reads KAGVTQTPRYLIKTRGQQVTLSCSPISGHRSVSWYQQTPGQGLQFLFEYFSETQRNKGNFPGRFSGRQFSNSRSEMNVSTLELGDSALYLCASSSWFSYEQYFGPGTRLTVT.

The J gene is TRBJ2-3, the V gene TRBV6-6; 7 bases align to TRBD2. The CDR3 is 15 amino acids. Germline CDR1 MNHNY, CDR2 SVGAGI (reference sequence). Trimming at V came to 6 bases and at J to 3 bases, leaving 9 bases not matched to a gene. CDR3 DNA sequence: TGTGCCAGCAGCGGACGGACTAGTGGTACAGATACGCAGTATTTT. The encoded protein is CASSGRTSGTDTQYF.

The table lists this clone with a few counts. The chain carries TRBV6-1 and TRBJ1-5; D unclear. V gave up 2 bases and J gave up 0 bases, with 8 bases separating them. CDR1 is MNHNS, CDR2 SASEGT, per germline. The CDR3 runs 15 residues. The DNA for the CDR3 is TGTGCCAGCAGTGAATCGAGGTATAGCAATCAGCCCCAGCATTTT. Translating gives CASSESRYSNQPQHF.

The chain uses TRBV27 and TRBJ2-1, with 9 bases that match TRBD2. From germline, CDR1 is MNHEY and CDR2 SMNVEV (reference sequence). The CDR3 extends over 20 amino acids. J lost 0 bases, V lost 7 bases, and 19 bases had no gene match. The DNA of the CDR3 is TGTGCCAGCACCCCCCGGTGGGGACTAGCCTCCTCAAGCTCCTACAATGAGCAGTTCTTC. This codes for CASTPRWGLASSSSYNEQFF.

This chain connects TRBV6-5 to TRBJ1-2; D is uncertain. With 7 bases removed from V and 1 base from J, the gap between germline ends came to 16 bases. Per the germline V gene, CDR1 is MNHEY and CDR2 is SVGAGI. This CDR3 is 15 amino acids long. The CDR3 region is CASTLSRVLNYGYTF. CDR3 nucleotide sequence: TGTGCCAGCACCTTAAGTAGGGTCCTTAACTATGGCTACACCTTC.

The V call is TRBV27, the J call TRBJ1-1; possible D gene TRBD1, 5 bases. The ends were cut back, 3 bases at V and 5 bases at J, with 10 bases in the middle. CDR3 length equals 13 residues. Germline V lookup: CDR1 MNHEY, CDR2 SMNVEV (reference sequence). The CDR3 reads CASSLGGRTEAFF. The CDR3 bases are TGTGCCAGCAGTTTGGGGGGAAGGACTGAAGCTTTCTTT.